Each of the 3 T cell receptor beta chains below was sequenced from the same sample in a study of cytomegalovirus exposure and HLA in healthy donors. Here immunoSEQ multiplex PCR was the method, and the copy in TCRdb shows in-frame clones only, minus some. The profile shows hundreds of thousands of clones, roughly 89% of them singletons. Sequenced input: PBMCs. Every receptor here comes from a man between 18 and 29 years old in good health and CMV-seronegative.

This rearrangement joins TRBV5-6 to TRBJ2-5; TRBD2 matches 7 bases. CDR3 length: 16 residues. CDR1 and CDR2 (germline): SGHDT, YYEEEE. V gave up 0 bases and J gave up 5 bases; unmatched junction bases: 10. The DNA for the CDR3 is TGTGCCAGCAGCTTGGCCTGGGGGAGGGCCAGGGAGACCCAGTACTTC. It is translated as CASSLAWGRARETQYF.

The chain combines TRBV7-9 with TRBJ2-7; TRBD1 aligns across 7 bases. Germline-derived CDR1 and CDR2 are SEHNR and FQNEAQ (reference sequence). CDR3 size: 16 residues. V was clipped by 5 bases and J by 0 bases; unmatched bases: 10. As DNA, the CDR3 is TGTGCCAGCAGCCCTAATTGGGGACAGTTCTCCTACGAGCAGTACTTC. The encoded protein is CASSPNWGQFSYEQYF.

V is TRBV5-4 and J is TRBJ1-4; 11 bases agree with TRBD1. The CDR3 totals 14 residues. Trimming at V came to 4 bases and at J to 7 bases, leaving 3 bases not matched to a gene. Germline values: CDR1 SGHNT, CDR2 YYREEE (reference sequence). CDR3 DNA sequence: TGTGCCAGCAGCCCTGGACAGGGGGCTGAAAAACTGTTTTTT. It encodes CASSPGQGAEKLFF.